This T cell receptor (beta chain) derives from a study of T cell responses to AZD1222 COVID-19 vaccine. Assay used: immunoSEQ multiplex PCR; TCRdb lists only in-frame clones, some missing. The sample includes some 120,000 clones, less than 95% of them seen just once. Findings of the study overall: Dominant at 160-218 and 743-854, vaccine-associated CD4 TCRs also spanned spike.

Germline V lookup: CDR1 GTSNPN, CDR2 SVGIG (reference sequence). The CDR3 totals 9 residues. V lost 4 bases to trimming and J lost 10 bases, with 5 bases between them. Note on this clone: Antigen unknown.

The origin of this receptor is an adult in good health. V gene TRBV30 combines with J gene TRBJ2-1; possible D gene TRBD2, 5 bases. Source: peripheral blood, taken on day 0 of AZD1222 vaccination. The CDR3 DNA reads TGTGCCTGGACTAGCGAGCAGTTCTTC. Protein product: CAWTSEQFF.